The clone carrying this T cell receptor beta chain was detected ten times or more. What it recognizes is unknown. These data originate in a study of T cell repertoires in cytomegalovirus infection. Study in general: CMV epitopes that were recently identified and HLA-C-restricted were used alongside well-studied HLA-B-restricted ones.

From the reads, TCRdb called clonotypes with MiXCR, one entry per CDR3 protein. The sample has 650,000 to 850,000 distinct CDR3 sequences; under 35% are singletons. Germline assignment: CDR1 SGHVS and CDR2 FQNEAQ. CDR3 size: 17 residues. Losses at the gene ends were 1 base for V and 2 bases for J; bases not matched to a gene: 6. The sequence was obtained from a human donor in good health (CMV status not recorded). Some clones in this sample may be carry-over from other donors' samples. The chain joins TRBV7-8 to TRBJ1-3, with 9 bases aligning to TRBD1. Sample: cultured CD8+ T cells from PBMCs, taken from culture after CMV antigen stimulation. DNA for the CDR3: TGTGCCAGCAGCTTAGTCGGTCGGGACAGGGCTGGAAACACCATATATTTT. This sequence encodes CASSLVGRDRAGNTIYF.